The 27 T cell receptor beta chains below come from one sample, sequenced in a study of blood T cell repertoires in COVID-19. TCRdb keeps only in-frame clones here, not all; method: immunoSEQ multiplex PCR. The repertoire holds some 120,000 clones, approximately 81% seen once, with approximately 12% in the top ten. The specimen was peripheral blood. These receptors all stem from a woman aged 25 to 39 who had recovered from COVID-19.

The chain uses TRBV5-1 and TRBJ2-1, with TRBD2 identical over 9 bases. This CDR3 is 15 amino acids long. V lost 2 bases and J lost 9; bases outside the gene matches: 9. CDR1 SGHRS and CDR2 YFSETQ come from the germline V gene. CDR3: CASSFSGGVGSEQFF. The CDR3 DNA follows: TGCGCCAGCAGCTTTAGCGGGGGAGTAGGGAGTGAGCAGTTCTTC.

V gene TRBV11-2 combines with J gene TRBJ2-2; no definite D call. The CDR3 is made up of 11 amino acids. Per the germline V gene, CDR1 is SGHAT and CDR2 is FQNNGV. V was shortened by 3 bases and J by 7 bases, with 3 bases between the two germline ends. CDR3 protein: CASSLSGELFF. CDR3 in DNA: TGTGCCAGCAGCTTGAGCGGGGAGCTGTTTTTT.

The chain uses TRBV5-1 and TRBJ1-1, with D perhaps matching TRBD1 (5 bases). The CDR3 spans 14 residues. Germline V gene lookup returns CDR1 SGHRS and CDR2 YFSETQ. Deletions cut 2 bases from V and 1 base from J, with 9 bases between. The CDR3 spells CASSFQGTNTEAFF. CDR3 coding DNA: TGCGCCAGCAGCTTTCAGGGAACGAACACTGAAGCTTTCTTT.

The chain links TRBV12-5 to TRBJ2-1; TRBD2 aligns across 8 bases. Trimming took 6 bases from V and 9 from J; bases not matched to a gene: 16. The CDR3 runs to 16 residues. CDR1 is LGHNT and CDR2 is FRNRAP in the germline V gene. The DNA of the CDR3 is TGTGCTAGTGGGCAGTGGGCGGGAGGCCCACCGCTTGAGCAGTTCTTC. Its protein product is CASGQWAGGPPLEQFF. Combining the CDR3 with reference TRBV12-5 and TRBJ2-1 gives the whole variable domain DARVTQTPRHKVTEMGQEVTMRCQPILGHNTVFWYRQTMMQGLELLAYFRNRAPLDDSGMPKDRFSAEMPDATLATLKIQPSEPRDSAVYFCASGQWAGGPPLEQFFGPGTRLTVL.

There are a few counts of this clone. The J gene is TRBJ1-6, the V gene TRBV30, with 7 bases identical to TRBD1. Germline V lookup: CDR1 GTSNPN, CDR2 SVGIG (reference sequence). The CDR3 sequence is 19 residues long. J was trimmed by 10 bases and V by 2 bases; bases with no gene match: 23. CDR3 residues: CAWSQIRDSRGTGGSPLHF. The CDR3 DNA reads TGTGCCTGGAGTCAGATCCGGGACAGTAGGGGAACGGGCGGGTCACCCCTCCACTTT.

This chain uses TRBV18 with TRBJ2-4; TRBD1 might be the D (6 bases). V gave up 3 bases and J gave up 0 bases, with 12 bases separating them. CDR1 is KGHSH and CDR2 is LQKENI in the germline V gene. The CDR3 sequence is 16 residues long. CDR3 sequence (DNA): TGTGCCAGCTCACCTACTCAAGGGGGAGCCAAAAACATTCAGTACTTC. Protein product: CASSPTQGGAKNIQYF.

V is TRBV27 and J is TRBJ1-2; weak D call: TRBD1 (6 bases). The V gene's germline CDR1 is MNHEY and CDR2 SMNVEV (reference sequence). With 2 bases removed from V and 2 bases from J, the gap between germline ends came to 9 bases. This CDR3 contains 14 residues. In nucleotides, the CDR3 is TGTGCCAGCAGTTTAACCGGACAGAACTATGGCTACACCTTC. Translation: CASSLTGQNYGYTF.

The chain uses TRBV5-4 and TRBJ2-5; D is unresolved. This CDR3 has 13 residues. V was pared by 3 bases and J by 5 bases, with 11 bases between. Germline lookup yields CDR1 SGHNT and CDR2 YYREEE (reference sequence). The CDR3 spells CASSSQAQETQYF. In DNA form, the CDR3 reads TGTGCCAGCAGCTCGCAGGCTCAGGAGACCCAGTACTTC.

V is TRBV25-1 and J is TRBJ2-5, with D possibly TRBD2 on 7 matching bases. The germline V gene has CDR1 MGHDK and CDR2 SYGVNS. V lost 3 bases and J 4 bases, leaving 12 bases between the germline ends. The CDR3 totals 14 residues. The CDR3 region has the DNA TGTGCCAGCAGTGACCCCGGGGGGCTAGAGACCCAGTACTTC. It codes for CASSDPGGLETQYF.

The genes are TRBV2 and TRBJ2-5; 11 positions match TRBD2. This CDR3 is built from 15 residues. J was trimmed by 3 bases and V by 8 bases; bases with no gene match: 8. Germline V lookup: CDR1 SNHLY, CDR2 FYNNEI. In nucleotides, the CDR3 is TGTGCCAGCTCAATTACTAGCGGGAGCAAAGAGACCCAGTACTTC. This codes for CASSITSGSKETQYF. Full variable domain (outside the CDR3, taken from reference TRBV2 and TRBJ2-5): EPEVTQTPSHQVTQMGQEVILRCVPISNHLYFYWYRQILGQKVEFLVSFYNNEISEKSEIFDDQFSVERPDGSNFTLKIRSTKLEDSAMYFCASSITSGSKETQYFGPGTRLLVL.

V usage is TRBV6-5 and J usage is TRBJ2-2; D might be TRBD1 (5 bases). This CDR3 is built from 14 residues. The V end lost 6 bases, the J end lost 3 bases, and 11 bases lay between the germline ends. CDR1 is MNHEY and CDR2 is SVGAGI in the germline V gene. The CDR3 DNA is TGTGCCAGCAGCGACAGTTGGGACACCGGGGAGCTGTTTTTT. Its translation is CASSDSWDTGELFF.

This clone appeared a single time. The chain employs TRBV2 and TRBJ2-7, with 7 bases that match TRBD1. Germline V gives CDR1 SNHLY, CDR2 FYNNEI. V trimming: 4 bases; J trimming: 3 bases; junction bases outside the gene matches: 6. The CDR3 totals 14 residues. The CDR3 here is CASSGNRGDYEQYF. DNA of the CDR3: TGTGCCAGCAGTGGGAACAGGGGAGACTACGAGCAGTACTTC.

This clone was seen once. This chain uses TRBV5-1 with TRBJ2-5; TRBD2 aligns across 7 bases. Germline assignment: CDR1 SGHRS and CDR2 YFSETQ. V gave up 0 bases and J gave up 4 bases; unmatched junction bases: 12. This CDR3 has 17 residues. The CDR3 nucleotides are TGCGCCAGCAGCTTGGCTCCGCAGGGAGGGGAGGGAGAGACCCAGTACTTC. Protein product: CASSLAPQGGEGETQYF.

Written as DNA, the CDR3 is TGTGCCAGCAGCTTATACCCGGGGACTGAAGCTTTCTTT. Translation: CASSLYPGTEAFF. This chain links TRBV3-1 (or the pseudogene TRBV3-2) with TRBJ1-1, with no clear D. CDR1 is LGHDT and CDR2 is YNNKEL in the germline V gene (reference sequence). The CDR3 has 13 amino acids. The V gene lost 5 bases and the J gene lost 5 bases, with 12 bases spanning the gap.

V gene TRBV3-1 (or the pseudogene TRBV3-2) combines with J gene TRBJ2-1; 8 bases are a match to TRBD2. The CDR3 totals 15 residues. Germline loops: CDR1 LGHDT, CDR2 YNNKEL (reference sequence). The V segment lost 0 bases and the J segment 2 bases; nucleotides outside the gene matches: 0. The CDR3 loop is CASSQERGAYNEQFF. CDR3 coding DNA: TGTGCCAGCAGCCAAGAGCGGGGGGCCTACAATGAGCAGTTCTTC.

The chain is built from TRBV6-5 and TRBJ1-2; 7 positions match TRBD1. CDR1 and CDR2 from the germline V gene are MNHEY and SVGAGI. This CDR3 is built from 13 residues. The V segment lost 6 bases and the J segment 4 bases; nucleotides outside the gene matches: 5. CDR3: CASRTGAGYGYTF. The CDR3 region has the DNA TGTGCCAGCAGAACAGGGGCGGGCTATGGCTACACCTTC.

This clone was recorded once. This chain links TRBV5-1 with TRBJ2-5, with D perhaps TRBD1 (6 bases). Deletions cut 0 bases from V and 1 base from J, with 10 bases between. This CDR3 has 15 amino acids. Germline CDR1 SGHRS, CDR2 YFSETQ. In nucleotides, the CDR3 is TGCGCCAGCAGCTTGGGGGACACCTTCCAAGAGACCCAGTACTTC. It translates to CASSLGDTFQETQYF.

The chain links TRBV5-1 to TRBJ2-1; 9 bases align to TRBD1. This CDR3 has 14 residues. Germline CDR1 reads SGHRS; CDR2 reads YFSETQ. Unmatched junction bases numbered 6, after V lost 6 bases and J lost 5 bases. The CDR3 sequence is CASTPGTGNNEQFF. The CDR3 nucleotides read TGCGCCAGCACCCCGGGGACAGGGAACAATGAGCAGTTCTTC.

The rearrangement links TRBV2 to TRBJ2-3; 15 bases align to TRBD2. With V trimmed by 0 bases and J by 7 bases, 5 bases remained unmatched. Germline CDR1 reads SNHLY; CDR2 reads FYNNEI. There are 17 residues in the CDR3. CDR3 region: CASSEAGTSGRLYTQYF. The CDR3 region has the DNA TGTGCCAGCAGTGAAGCGGGGACTAGCGGGAGGTTATATACGCAGTATTTT.

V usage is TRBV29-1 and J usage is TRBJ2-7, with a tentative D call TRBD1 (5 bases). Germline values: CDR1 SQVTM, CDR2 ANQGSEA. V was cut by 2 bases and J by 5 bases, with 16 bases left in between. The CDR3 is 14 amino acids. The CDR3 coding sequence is TGCAGCGTTGAAAAGTTTCAGGGATCCCACGAGCAGTACTTC. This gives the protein CSVEKFQGSHEQYF.

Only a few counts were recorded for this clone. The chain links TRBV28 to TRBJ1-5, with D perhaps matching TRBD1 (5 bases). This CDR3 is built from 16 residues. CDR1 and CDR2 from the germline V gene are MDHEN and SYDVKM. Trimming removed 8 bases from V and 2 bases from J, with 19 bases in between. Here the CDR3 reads CASGGRTSGGNQPQHF. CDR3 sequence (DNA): TGTGCCAGCGGGGGACGCACATCGGGGGGCAATCAGCCCCAGCATTTT.

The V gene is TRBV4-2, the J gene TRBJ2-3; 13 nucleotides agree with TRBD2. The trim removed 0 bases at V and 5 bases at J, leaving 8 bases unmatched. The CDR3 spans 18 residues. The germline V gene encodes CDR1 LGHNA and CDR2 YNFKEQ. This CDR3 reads CASSQDTTSGGRGDTQYF. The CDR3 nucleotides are TGTGCCAGCAGCCAAGATACGACTAGCGGGGGGCGGGGAGATACGCAGTATTTT.

The CDR3 loop is CASGLASKEGVSYNEQFF. Written as DNA, the CDR3 is TGTGCTAGTGGTTTGGCTTCGAAAGAGGGAGTCTCCTACAATGAGCAGTTCTTC. J is TRBJ2-1 and V is TRBV12-5; maybe TRBD2 (5 bases). V was trimmed by 1 base and J by 0 bases, leaving 16 bases between them. This CDR3 has 18 residues. Germline CDR1 reads LGHNT; CDR2 reads FRNRAP.

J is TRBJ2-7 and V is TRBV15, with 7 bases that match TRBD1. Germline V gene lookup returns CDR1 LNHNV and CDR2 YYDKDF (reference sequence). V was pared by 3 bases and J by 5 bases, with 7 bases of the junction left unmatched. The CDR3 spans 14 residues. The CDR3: CATSRDRIYHEQYF. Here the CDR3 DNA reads TGTGCCACCAGCAGGGACAGGATTTACCACGAGCAGTACTTC.

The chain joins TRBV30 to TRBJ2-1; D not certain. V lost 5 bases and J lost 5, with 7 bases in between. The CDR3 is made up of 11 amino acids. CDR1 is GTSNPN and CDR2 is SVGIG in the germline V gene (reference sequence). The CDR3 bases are TGTGCCTGGCTCCTTGACAATGAGCAGTTCTTC. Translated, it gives CAWLLDNEQFF. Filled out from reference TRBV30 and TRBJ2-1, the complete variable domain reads SQTIHQWPATLVQPVGSPLSLECTVEGTSNPNLYWYRQAAGRGLQLLFYSVGIGQISSEVPQNLSASRPQDRQFILSSKKLLLSDSGFYLCAWLLDNEQFFGPGTRLTVL.

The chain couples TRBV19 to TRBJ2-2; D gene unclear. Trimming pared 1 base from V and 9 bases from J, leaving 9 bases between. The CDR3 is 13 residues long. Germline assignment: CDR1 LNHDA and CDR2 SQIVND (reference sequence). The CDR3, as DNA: TGTGCCAGTAGTATAGGTTTGCGGCGGGAGCTGTTTTTT. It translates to CASSIGLRRELFF.

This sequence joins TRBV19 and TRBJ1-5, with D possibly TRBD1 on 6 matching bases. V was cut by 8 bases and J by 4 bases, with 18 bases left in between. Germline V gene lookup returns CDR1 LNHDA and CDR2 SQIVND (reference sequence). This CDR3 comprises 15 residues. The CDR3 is CASSFSTGQNQPQHF. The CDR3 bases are TGTGCCAGTTCCTTCTCGACAGGCCAGAATCAGCCCCAGCATTTT.